This T cell receptor (beta chain) came from a study of neurological immune-mediated disorders. The ends lost 5 bases at V and 4 bases at J; junction bases unmatched: 5. The germline CDR1 and CDR2 sequences are SNHLY and FYNNEI. CDR3 size: 14 residues. Every sequencing run drew on 15-18 subjects and yielded over 170 million TCR-beta sequences. TCRdb processed the 5' RACE reads anew with MiXCR; each CDR3 protein has one entry. The sample holds approximately 82,000 distinct CDR3 sequences, around 14% seen once. This clonotype has a count of ten or more. Regarding time point: longitudinal time-point 2. The receptor's source is a female donor with HTLV-1-associated myelopathy (HAM/TSP). The chain joins TRBV2 to TRBJ1-5, with 7 bases that match TRBD1. The sequenced sample consisted of PBMCs. The DNA for the CDR3 is TGTGCCAGCAGTTTCCCAGGGGGGAATCAGCCCCAGCATTTT. This gives the protein CASSFPGGNQPQHF.